A selection of T cell receptor beta chains follows, all from one sample in a study of T cells after yellow fever vaccination. Each CDR3 protein is one row after TCRdb ran MiXCR on the 5' RACE reads. The sample yields roughly 120,000 distinct CDR3 sequences, approximately 7% seen once. Here the sequenced sample was CD4+ T cells sorted from PBMCs, taken around 10 days after the first yellow fever vaccination. The receptors were sampled from a man in his late teens or twenties who received the YFV17D yellow fever vaccine. CDR3s include the opening cysteine and the closing phenylalanine or tryptophan. Fields, in order: V gene, CDR3 length, clone size, J gene, D gene, CDR3 DNA, CDR3 protein. A D gene is named only where the DNA matches it firmly. Clone size is shown for a subset of rows, as once, few, many or a class of expanded clone.

v_call: TRBV5-1
cdr3_length: 15
clone_size: many
j_call: TRBJ1-6
d_call: TRBD1
cdr3_nt: TGCGCCAGCAGCTTGCGGACAGGCGGGGAGTCACCCCTCCACTTT
cdr3_aa: CASSLRTGGESPLHF

v_call: TRBV5-6
cdr3_length: 15
clone_size: many
j_call: TRBJ2-7
d_call: .
cdr3_nt: TGTGCCAGCAGCCCGGATCGGAGGTTGGGCTACGAGCAGTACTTC
cdr3_aa: CASSPDRRLGYEQYF

v_call: TRBV3-1
cdr3_length: 14
clone_size: many
j_call: TRBJ1-1
d_call: .
cdr3_nt: TGTGCCAGCAGGGAACGATGGCGGAACACTGAAGCTTTCTTT
cdr3_aa: CASRERWRNTEAFF

v_call: TRBV12-3/TRBV12-4
cdr3_length: 12
clone_size: many
j_call: TRBJ1-3
d_call: .
cdr3_nt: TGTGCCAGCAGTGTCCTTGGAAACACCATATATTTT
cdr3_aa: CASSVLGNTIYF

v_call: TRBV5-4
cdr3_length: 20
clone_size: few
j_call: TRBJ2-3
d_call: TRBD1
cdr3_nt: TGTGCCAGCAGCATGCGTAGGCCGGGACAGGTTCTTGACAGCACAGATACGCAGTATTTT
cdr3_aa: CASSMRRPGQVLDSTDTQYF

v_call: TRBV6-5
cdr3_length: 15
clone_size: many
j_call: TRBJ2-3
d_call: .
cdr3_nt: TGTGCCAGCAGTACTACGGGACGGACGACAGATACGCAGTATTTT
cdr3_aa: CASSTTGRTTDTQYF

v_call: TRBV5-1
cdr3_length: 14
clone_size: many
j_call: TRBJ1-1
d_call: .
cdr3_nt: TGCGCCAGCAGCTTCGGATCAGTTGTAACTGAAGCTTTCTTT
cdr3_aa: CASSFGSVVTEAFF

v_call: TRBV12-3/TRBV12-4
cdr3_length: 13
clone_size: many
j_call: TRBJ1-2
d_call: .
cdr3_nt: TGTGCCAGCAGTTTAGGGAACAGGGATGGCTACACCTTC
cdr3_aa: CASSLGNRDGYTF

v_call: TRBV3-1
cdr3_length: 16
clone_size: many
j_call: TRBJ2-1
d_call: TRBD2
cdr3_nt: TGTGCCAGCAGCCCCTTTCCAAGCGGGGCACTCAATGAGCAGTTCTTC
cdr3_aa: CASSPFPSGALNEQFF

v_call: TRBV6-2/TRBV6-3
cdr3_length: 17
clone_size: few
j_call: TRBJ1-5
d_call: TRBD1
cdr3_nt: TGTGCCAGCAGAAACCACAGGGGGGTCATGGGCAATCAGCCCCAGCATTTT
cdr3_aa: CASRNHRGVMGNQPQHF

v_call: TRBV7-3
cdr3_length: 16
clone_size: many
j_call: TRBJ2-1
d_call: .
cdr3_nt: TGTGCCAGCAGCTCGGGGGGGACAGAATACTACAATGAGCAGTTCTTC
cdr3_aa: CASSSGGTEYYNEQFF

v_call: TRBV19
cdr3_length: 15
clone_size: many
j_call: TRBJ2-1
d_call: .
cdr3_nt: TGTGCCAGTAGTATGGGACTAGACAGGGTCGGTGAGCAGTTCTTC
cdr3_aa: CASSMGLDRVGEQFF

v_call: TRBV19
cdr3_length: 14
clone_size: many
j_call: TRBJ1-4
d_call: TRBD1
cdr3_nt: TGTGCCAGTAGCCCCCGGGACAGCTATGAAAAACTGTTTTTT
cdr3_aa: CASSPRDSYEKLFF

v_call: TRBV2
cdr3_length: 16
clone_size: few
j_call: TRBJ1-6
d_call: .
cdr3_nt: TGTGCCAGGGGGATGGAGGGATCGACCTATAATTCACCCCTCCACTTT
cdr3_aa: CARGMEGSTYNSPLHF

v_call: TRBV5-1
cdr3_length: 14
clone_size: few
j_call: TRBJ2-5
d_call: .
cdr3_nt: TGCGCCAGCAGCTTGGCCGAGACTACGGAGACCCAGTACTTC
cdr3_aa: CASSLAETTETQYF

v_call: TRBV6-2/TRBV6-3
cdr3_length: 16
clone_size: many
j_call: TRBJ2-4
d_call: TRBD2
cdr3_nt: TGTGCCAGCAGTGACGCAAGCGGGGGGGCCTGGGACATTCAGTACTTC
cdr3_aa: CASSDASGGAWDIQYF

v_call: TRBV6-5
cdr3_length: 18
clone_size: .
j_call: TRBJ2-3
d_call: .
cdr3_nt: TGTGCCAGCAGTTACCTAACGGGGGCCAGCAGGGGGACAGATACGCAGTATTTT
cdr3_aa: CASSYLTGASRGTDTQYF

v_call: TRBV5-5
cdr3_length: 16
clone_size: few
j_call: TRBJ2-6
d_call: .
cdr3_nt: TGTGCCAGCAGCCATGCCCGACTGGCAGAGGCCAACGTCCTGACTTTC
cdr3_aa: CASSHARLAEANVLTF

v_call: TRBV7-2
cdr3_length: 16
clone_size: many
j_call: TRBJ2-7
d_call: .
cdr3_nt: TGTGCCAGCAGCCCCCTTTCCGGGTCTTACACCTACGAGCAGTACTTC
cdr3_aa: CASSPLSGSYTYEQYF

v_call: TRBV6-5
cdr3_length: 16
clone_size: many
j_call: TRBJ2-3
d_call: .
cdr3_nt: TGTGCCAGCAGTTCCCCCGACCTGGAGTTCTCAGATACGCAGTATTTT
cdr3_aa: CASSSPDLEFSDTQYF

v_call: TRBV5-4
cdr3_length: 16
clone_size: .
j_call: TRBJ1-3
d_call: TRBD1
cdr3_nt: TGTGCCAGCAGCCTCCCCGGGACAGGGGTTCGAAACACCATATATTTT
cdr3_aa: CASSLPGTGVRNTIYF

v_call: TRBV20-1
cdr3_length: 16
clone_size: many
j_call: TRBJ2-1
d_call: TRBD2
cdr3_nt: TGCAGTGCGAGCAGACTAGCGGGCTTGACCTACAATGAGCAGTTCTTC
cdr3_aa: CSASRLAGLTYNEQFF

v_call: TRBV10-3
cdr3_length: 13
clone_size: many
j_call: TRBJ2-2
d_call: TRBD1
cdr3_nt: TGTGCCACTGACAGGGCAAACACCGGGGAGCTGTTTTTT
cdr3_aa: CATDRANTGELFF

v_call: TRBV15
cdr3_length: 15
clone_size: many
j_call: TRBJ1-1
d_call: TRBD1
cdr3_nt: TGTGCCACCATACCGGGACAGGGGGTAGGAACTGAAGCTTTCTTT
cdr3_aa: CATIPGQGVGTEAFF

v_call: TRBV30
cdr3_length: 14
clone_size: many
j_call: TRBJ2-4
d_call: .
cdr3_nt: TGTGCCTGGTGGGCAGGGAGGGGGTTACACATTCAGTACTTC
cdr3_aa: CAWWAGRGLHIQYF

v_call: TRBV7-2
cdr3_length: 12
clone_size: many
j_call: TRBJ1-6
d_call: .
cdr3_nt: TGTGCCAGCAGCCTCCTAAATTCACCCCTCCACTTT
cdr3_aa: CASSLLNSPLHF

v_call: TRBV30
cdr3_length: 13
clone_size: .
j_call: TRBJ2-5
d_call: .
cdr3_nt: TGTGCCTGGAGCGAAGGGGTAGGGGAGACCCAGTACTTC
cdr3_aa: CAWSEGVGETQYF

v_call: TRBV20-1
cdr3_length: 14
clone_size: many
j_call: TRBJ1-5
d_call: .
cdr3_nt: TGCAGTGCAAAAGGTTCCCTTTTTAATCAGCCCCAGCATTTT
cdr3_aa: CSAKGSLFNQPQHF

v_call: TRBV25-1
cdr3_length: 16
clone_size: many
j_call: TRBJ2-3
d_call: .
cdr3_nt: TGTGCCAGCAGTGATGTTGGGGGCTATGGAACAGATACGCAGTATTTT
cdr3_aa: CASSDVGGYGTDTQYF

v_call: TRBV5-3
cdr3_length: 18
clone_size: .
j_call: TRBJ2-3
d_call: .
cdr3_nt: TGTGCCATGGGCCCCGGGGGTCCAAGTAGCGGATCCACAGATACGCAGTATTTT
cdr3_aa: CAMGPGGPSSGSTDTQYF

v_call: TRBV6-5
cdr3_length: 15
clone_size: many
j_call: TRBJ2-2
d_call: .
cdr3_nt: TGTGCCAGCAGCCGGGACCCAGTGGGGCTGAGGGAGCTGTTTTTT
cdr3_aa: CASSRDPVGLRELFF

v_call: TRBV7-2
cdr3_length: 15
clone_size: many
j_call: TRBJ2-3
d_call: .
cdr3_nt: TGTGCCAGCAGCTCGACCGGACTGCATTCACGGACGCAGTATTTT
cdr3_aa: CASSSTGLHSRTQYF

v_call: TRBV5-5
cdr3_length: 13
clone_size: many
j_call: TRBJ1-2
d_call: .
cdr3_nt: TGTGCCAGCAGCTTCCTCGGAAACTATGGCTACACCTTC
cdr3_aa: CASSFLGNYGYTF

v_call: TRBV12-3/TRBV12-4
cdr3_length: 13
clone_size: many
j_call: TRBJ1-5
d_call: .
cdr3_nt: TGTGCCAGCAGTTTAGGCAGATGGGACCCCCAGCATTTT
cdr3_aa: CASSLGRWDPQHF

v_call: TRBV7-5
cdr3_length: 23
clone_size: .
j_call: TRBJ2-1
d_call: .
cdr3_nt: TGCAGCCCTGTGTCTCCTGGCAGCAGTTGCGCCCGGAGGGGGCAGGGGAGCAACAATGAGCAGTTCTTC
cdr3_aa: CSPVSPGSSCARRGQGSNNEQFF

v_call: TRBV4-1
cdr3_length: 13
clone_size: many
j_call: TRBJ1-3
d_call: .
cdr3_nt: TGCGCCAGCAGCCACCAGGCTGGAAACACCATATATTTT
cdr3_aa: CASSHQAGNTIYF

v_call: TRBV18
cdr3_length: 13
clone_size: many
j_call: TRBJ1-2
d_call: TRBD1
cdr3_nt: TGTGCCAGCGGCCGACAGGGGGATTATGGCTACACCTTC
cdr3_aa: CASGRQGDYGYTF

v_call: TRBV5-1
cdr3_length: 13
clone_size: .
j_call: TRBJ2-5
d_call: TRBD1
cdr3_nt: TGCGCCAGCAATGAGGGGGCCGATGAGACCCATTACTTC
cdr3_aa: CASNEGADETHYF

v_call: TRBV16
cdr3_length: 20
clone_size: many
j_call: TRBJ1-5
d_call: TRBD1
cdr3_nt: TGTGCCAGCAGCCGTACTCCGGGACAGGGAACAATACCTAGCAATCAGCCCCAGCATTTT
cdr3_aa: CASSRTPGQGTIPSNQPQHF

v_call: TRBV15
cdr3_length: 20
clone_size: .
j_call: TRBJ1-6
d_call: TRBD1
cdr3_nt: TGTGCCACCAGCAGAGATTTCCTGGACAGGCCGCACTCCTATAATTCACCCCTCCACTTT
cdr3_aa: CATSRDFLDRPHSYNSPLHF

v_call: TRBV7-9
cdr3_length: 14
clone_size: many
j_call: TRBJ2-2
d_call: .
cdr3_nt: TGTGCCAGCAGCTTAGCAGCGAACACCGGGGAGCTGTTTTTT
cdr3_aa: CASSLAANTGELFF

v_call: TRBV12-3/TRBV12-4
cdr3_length: 13
clone_size: many
j_call: TRBJ1-1
d_call: .
cdr3_nt: TGTGCCAGCAGGCCCGGAATACACACTGAAGCTTTCTTT
cdr3_aa: CASRPGIHTEAFF

v_call: TRBV7-8
cdr3_length: 13
clone_size: many
j_call: TRBJ1-5
d_call: .
cdr3_nt: TGTGCCAGCAGCAAACACGAGAAGCAGCCCCAGCATTTT
cdr3_aa: CASSKHEKQPQHF

v_call: TRBV5-1
cdr3_length: 15
clone_size: many
j_call: TRBJ2-3
d_call: .
cdr3_nt: TGCGCCAGCAGCTTGGAGGCTAGCGAGGGGGATACGCAGTATTTT
cdr3_aa: CASSLEASEGDTQYF

v_call: TRBV29-1
cdr3_length: 14
clone_size: few
j_call: TRBJ2-4
d_call: .
cdr3_nt: TGCAGCGTTATTGAAAACAGGGTTACGGCCATTCAGTACTTC
cdr3_aa: CSVIENRVTAIQYF

v_call: TRBV5-1
cdr3_length: 14
clone_size: many
j_call: TRBJ2-4
d_call: TRBD1
cdr3_nt: TGCGCCAGCAGCTTAACCCGGGACAGGGTCATTCAGTACTTC
cdr3_aa: CASSLTRDRVIQYF

v_call: TRBV7-2
cdr3_length: 15
clone_size: many
j_call: TRBJ2-3
d_call: TRBD2
cdr3_nt: TGTGCCAGCAGCTCTTGGCGGGGGAGCACAGATACGCAGTATTTT
cdr3_aa: CASSSWRGSTDTQYF

v_call: TRBV6-5
cdr3_length: 16
clone_size: many
j_call: TRBJ2-5
d_call: TRBD2
cdr3_nt: TGTGCCAGCAGTTACTCCCGCCTAGCGGGCGCGCAGACCCAGTACTTC
cdr3_aa: CASSYSRLAGAQTQYF

v_call: TRBV24-1
cdr3_length: 14
clone_size: .
j_call: TRBJ1-5
d_call: .
cdr3_nt: TGTGCCACCAGTGACCCCTACAGCAATCAGCCCCAGCATTTT
cdr3_aa: CATSDPYSNQPQHF

v_call: TRBV7-2
cdr3_length: 18
clone_size: many
j_call: TRBJ2-3
d_call: TRBD2
cdr3_nt: TGTGCCAGCAGCTTAGCCCGGACTAGCGGGGGCCTCACAGATACGCAGTATTTT
cdr3_aa: CASSLARTSGGLTDTQYF

v_call: TRBV7-9
cdr3_length: 15
clone_size: many
j_call: TRBJ1-4
d_call: .
cdr3_nt: TGTGCCAGCAGCTTAGCGGGGGGACTTAATGAAAAACTGTTTTTT
cdr3_aa: CASSLAGGLNEKLFF

v_call: TRBV4-3
cdr3_length: 16
clone_size: many
j_call: TRBJ1-1
d_call: .
cdr3_nt: TGCGCCAGCAGCCAGAGTGCGAGTAAGGTCTTTGGCGAAGCTTTCTTT
cdr3_aa: CASSQSASKVFGEAFF

v_call: TRBV4-2
cdr3_length: 16
clone_size: many
j_call: TRBJ2-1
d_call: TRBD1
cdr3_nt: TGTGCCAGCAGCCCCCGGTCAGGGGGCAATGGGTATGAGCAGTTCTTC
cdr3_aa: CASSPRSGGNGYEQFF

v_call: TRBV13
cdr3_length: 10
clone_size: few
j_call: TRBJ1-1
d_call: .
cdr3_nt: TGTGCCAGCAGCTTGGGGGATGCTTTCTTT
cdr3_aa: CASSLGDAFF

v_call: TRBV11-1
cdr3_length: 16
clone_size: many
j_call: TRBJ2-5
d_call: .
cdr3_nt: TGTGCCAGCAGCTTAGCGGATTGGCAGAACCAAGAGACCCAGTACTTC
cdr3_aa: CASSLADWQNQETQYF

v_call: TRBV4-3
cdr3_length: 16
clone_size: .
j_call: TRBJ2-2
d_call: TRBD1
cdr3_nt: TGCGCCAGCAGCCAAGGAACAGGGGGCGTAATTGGGGAGCTGTTTTTT
cdr3_aa: CASSQGTGGVIGELFF

v_call: TRBV5-1
cdr3_length: 16
clone_size: many
j_call: TRBJ2-7
d_call: .
cdr3_nt: TGCGCCAGCACATTTGGCGGCGGGGTAAACCAGGGCGAGCAGTACTTC
cdr3_aa: CASTFGGGVNQGEQYF

v_call: TRBV30
cdr3_length: 13
clone_size: many
j_call: TRBJ2-5
d_call: .
cdr3_nt: TGTGCCTGGAATCCGGGGCTGAAGGAGACCCAGTACTTC
cdr3_aa: CAWNPGLKETQYF